One and the same sample provided the 9 T cell receptor beta chains below, sequenced in a study of CD8 T cells in ankylosing spondylitis. Antigens for these TCRs are unknown. Overall study findings and caveats: Seven to nine highly homologous variants formed a TCR beta motif that appeared characteristic of ankylosing spondylitis blood.

One entry per CDR3 protein results from TCRdb running MiXCR on the 5' RACE reads. The sample lists 75,000 to 95,000 distinct CDR3 sequences, about 8.1% occurring once. The sample taken for sequencing was blood, either unsorted or a sorted T cell fraction (not recorded which). These receptors all come from a male donor with ankylosing spondylitis.

The table lists this clonotype with many counts. The chain employs TRBV7-9 and TRBJ2-2, with D unclear. V lost 3 bases and J lost 6, with 8 bases in between. The CDR3 contains 13 residues. Germline assignment: CDR1 SEHNR and CDR2 FQNEAQ (reference sequence). In DNA form, the CDR3 reads TGTGCCAGCAGCTTGGTGGGGTCCGGGGAGCTGTTTTTT. Its protein is CASSLVGSGELFF.

This clonotype has at least ten counts. The J gene is TRBJ2-3, the V gene TRBV5-6, with D hard to call. In germline, CDR1 is SGHDT, CDR2 YYEEEE. The CDR3 sequence is 13 residues long. The germline V and J ends were trimmed by 4 bases and 1 base, with 7 bases remaining between them. CDR3 loop: CASSPDGTDTQYF. Here the CDR3 DNA reads TGTGCCAGCAGCCCCGACGGCACAGATACGCAGTATTTT.

There are a few counts of this clonotype. V usage is TRBV12-3 or TRBV12-4 and J usage is TRBJ2-1; D unresolved. Trimming left V 6 bases short and J 8 bases short, with 11 bases between. The CDR3 sequence is 12 residues long. CDR3 bases: TGTGCCAGCAGCCCCGTAGTCCATGAGCAGTTCTTC. Its protein is CASSPVVHEQFF.

This clonotype came up a few times. V and J are TRBV7-9 and TRBJ2-1; the match to TRBD2 covers 9 bases. CDR1 is SEHNR and CDR2 is FQNEAQ in the germline V gene (reference sequence). Trimming at V came to 2 bases and at J to 8 bases, leaving 10 bases not matched to a gene. This CDR3 spans 16 amino acids. CDR3 in DNA: TGTGCCAGCAGCTTAATGAGGCGGGAGGGCCGGGATGAGCAGTTCTTC. Its protein product is CASSLMRREGRDEQFF.

This clonotype was seen repeatedly, ten times or more. This rearrangement joins TRBV5-1 to TRBJ2-5; 11 nucleotides match TRBD2. The ends lost 0 bases at V and 4 bases at J; junction bases unmatched: 2. The CDR3 has 15 amino acids. Germline lookup yields CDR1 SGHRS and CDR2 YFSETQ. CDR3 in amino acids: CASSLELAGGETQYF. The DNA for the CDR3 is TGCGCCAGCAGCTTGGAGCTAGCGGGAGGAGAGACCCAGTACTTC.

There are many counts of this clonotype. This rearrangement joins TRBV5-1 to TRBJ2-1; 9 bases fit TRBD2. The CDR3 is 17 residues long. Germline V gene data show CDR1 as SGHRS and CDR2 as YFSETQ. J was trimmed by 8 bases and V by 0 bases; bases with no gene match: 12. The CDR3 bases are TGCGCCAGCAGCTTGGTAGGTGGACTAGCGAAAGTCCATGAGCAGTTCTTC. Its protein is CASSLVGGLAKVHEQFF.

The chain has TRBV27 and TRBJ1-1; D is unclear. V lost 5 bases and J 0 bases, leaving 16 bases between the germline ends. CDR3 size: 16 residues. CDR1 is MNHEY, CDR2 SMNVEV, per germline (reference sequence). CDR3 DNA: TGTGCCAGCAGTCCCCCGTTGCGAGAGCTGAACACTGAAGCTTTCTTT. Amino acid sequence: CASSPPLRELNTEAFF.

Ten or more counts support this clonotype. The chain links TRBV11-2 to TRBJ2-1; D uncertain. Trimming cost V 5 bases and J 5 bases, with 7 bases left between them. Per germline, CDR1 SGHAT and CDR2 FQNNGV. CDR3 length: 12 amino acids. In nucleotides, the CDR3 is TGTGCCAGCAGCACCCCCAACAATGAGCAGTTCTTC. Its translation is CASSTPNNEQFF.

This clonotype was counted at least ten times. The chain employs TRBV29-1 and TRBJ2-1; D is unresolved. This CDR3 is 12 amino acids long. From germline, CDR1 is SQVTM and CDR2 ANQGSEA. Between the trimmed V and J ends, which lost 4 bases and 8 bases, there was a span of 12 bases. CDR3 nucleotide sequence: TGCAGCGTTGGATCTGGGTTCGATGAGCAGTTCTTC. It translates to CSVGSGFDEQFF.